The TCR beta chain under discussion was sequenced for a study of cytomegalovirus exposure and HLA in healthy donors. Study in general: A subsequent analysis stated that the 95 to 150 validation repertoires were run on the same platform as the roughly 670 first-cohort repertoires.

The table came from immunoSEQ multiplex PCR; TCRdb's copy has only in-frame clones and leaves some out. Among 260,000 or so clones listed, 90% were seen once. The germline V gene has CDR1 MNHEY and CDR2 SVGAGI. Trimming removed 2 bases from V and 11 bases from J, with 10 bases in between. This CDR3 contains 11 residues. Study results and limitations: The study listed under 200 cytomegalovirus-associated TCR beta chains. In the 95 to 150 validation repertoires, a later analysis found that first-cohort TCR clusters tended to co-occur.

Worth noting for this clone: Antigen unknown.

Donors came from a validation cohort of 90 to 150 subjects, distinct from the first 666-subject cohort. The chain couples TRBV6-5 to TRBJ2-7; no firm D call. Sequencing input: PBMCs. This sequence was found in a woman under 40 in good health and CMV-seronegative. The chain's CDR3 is CASSYVGVEYF. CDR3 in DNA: TGTGCCAGCAGTTACGTGGGCGTGGAGTACTTC.